Below, 4 T cell receptor beta chains from the same sample are listed, as sequenced in a study of regulatory T cells in long-lasting Graves disease. The time point is: persistent/refractory GD, antithyroid drugs over 5 years with positive TRAb. After RNA was extracted from PBMCs, the TCR library was made from it. With iRepertoire HTBI primers and Arm-PCR of CDR3 regions, TCR beta libraries were built. In TCRdb, the multiplex PCR reads were re-called with MiXCR into one record per CDR3 protein. The sample lists some 440,000 distinct CDR3 sequences, around 21% seen once, with approximately 8% in the top ten. The input for sequencing was peripheral blood mononuclear cells (PBMCs), taken when the disease was refractory, from a patient treated with antithyroid drugs. The source is a female donor with Graves disease.

The chain recombines TRBV9 with TRBJ2-4, with 7 bases aligning to TRBD2. Germline V lookup: CDR1 SGDLS, CDR2 YYNGEE. The CDR3 is 16 amino acids. The V gene end was trimmed by 0 bases and the J gene end by 3 bases; junction bases not matched to a gene: 6. This chain's CDR3 is CASSVGFPGGKNIQYF. CDR3 nucleotides: TGTGCCAGCAGCGTAGGGTTTCCGGGAGGCAAAAACATTCAGTACTTC. Complete variable domain (other parts from reference TRBV9 and TRBJ2-4): DSGVTQTPKHLITATGQRVTLRCSPRSGDLSVYWYQQSLDQGLQFLIQYYNGEERAKGNILERFSAQQFPDLHSELNLSSLELGDSALYFCASSVGFPGGKNIQYFGAGTRLSVL.

The rearrangement joins TRBV20-1 to TRBJ2-5; 12 bases fit TRBD1. The CDR3 consists of 13 residues. Germline values: CDR1 DFQATT, CDR2 SNEGSKA (reference sequence). V was clipped by 3 bases and J by 4 bases; unmatched bases: 0. CDR3 nucleotide sequence: TGCAGTGCTAGGGGACAGGGGGCAGAGACCCAGTACTTC. It specifies CSARGQGAETQYF.

This clonotype was counted ten times or more. The chain couples TRBV5-1 to TRBJ1-1; D might be TRBD1 (5 bases). This CDR3 has 15 amino acids. Per the germline V gene, CDR1 is SGHRS and CDR2 is YFSETQ. Trimming left V 4 bases short and J 2 bases short, with 15 bases between. The CDR3 loop reads CASSPETGANTEAFF. The DNA of the CDR3 is TGCGCCAGCAGCCCGGAAACAGGAGCCAACACTGAAGCTTTCTTT. The full variable domain, with the rest looked up from reference TRBV5-1 and TRBJ1-1, is KAGVTQTPRYLIKTRGQQVTLSCSPISGHRSVSWYQQTPGQGLQFLFEYFSETQRNKGNFPGRFSGRQFSNSRSEMNVSTLELGDSALYLCASSPETGANTEAFFGQGTRLTVV.

This clonotype was counted ten times or more. The chain has TRBV11-2 and TRBJ2-5, with D possibly matching TRBD2 (5 bases). CDR3 length: 13 amino acids. CDR1 is SGHAT and CDR2 is FQNNGV in the germline V gene. Trimming took 8 bases from V and 3 from J, leaving 13 bases between them. CDR3 protein: CASLKVGEETQYF. The CDR3 DNA reads TGTGCCAGCTTAAAAGTGGGAGAAGAGACCCAGTACTTC.